The rows below give T cell receptor beta chains drawn from one sample of a study of pediatric ulcerative colitis. Assay used: immunoSEQ multiplex PCR; TCRdb lists only in-frame clones, some missing. Seen here are roughly 25,000 clones, 65% to 80% observed once, and the top ten hold roughly 7.8%. The specimen was gut tissue. All receptors derive from a boy aged 5-17 years with severe ulcerative colitis. Each CDR3 is given with its conserved first and last residue. The order of the fields is D gene, J gene, V gene, clone size, CDR3 protein, CDR3 DNA. A D gene is named only where the DNA matches it firmly. Clone size is not always given. Where it is, it says once, few, many or a class for expanded clones.

d_call: NA; j_call: TRBJ2-1; v_call: TRBV9; clone_size: NA; cdr3_aa: CASSVANYLSSYNEQFF; cdr3_nt: TGTGCCAGCAGCGTAGCAAACTACTTAAGCTCCTACAATGAGCAGTTCTTC
d_call: NA; j_call: TRBJ2-5; v_call: TRBV6-1; clone_size: NA; cdr3_aa: CASSERIHQETQYF; cdr3_nt: TGTGCCAGCAGTGAACGAATCCACCAAGAGACCCAGTACTTC
d_call: TRBD1; j_call: TRBJ2-7; v_call: TRBV11-3; clone_size: NA; cdr3_aa: CASSLDGPGGEQYF; cdr3_nt: TGTGCCAGCAGCTTAGATGGGCCAGGGGGCGAGCAGTACTTC
d_call: NA; j_call: TRBJ2-3; v_call: TRBV6-5; clone_size: once; cdr3_aa: CASSWQGHTDTQYF; cdr3_nt: TGTGCCAGCAGTTGGCAGGGACACACAGATACGCAGTATTTT
d_call: NA; j_call: TRBJ2-7; v_call: TRBV5-6; clone_size: NA; cdr3_aa: CASSLGPLSYEQYF; cdr3_nt: TGTGCCAGCAGCCTGGGACCGCTCTCCTACGAGCAGTACTTC
d_call: TRBD2; j_call: TRBJ2-1; v_call: TRBV7-2; clone_size: NA; cdr3_aa: CASSLVSGRALNEQFF; cdr3_nt: TGTGCCAGCAGCTTAGTGAGCGGGAGGGCCCTGAATGAGCAGTTCTTC
d_call: TRBD2; j_call: TRBJ2-1; v_call: TRBV29-1; clone_size: NA; cdr3_aa: CSVLERGAYNEQFF; cdr3_nt: TGCAGCGTATTAGAGCGGGGGGCCTACAATGAGCAGTTCTTC
d_call: NA; j_call: TRBJ2-7; v_call: TRBV6-6; clone_size: NA; cdr3_aa: CASSYNSFYEQYF; cdr3_nt: TGTGCCAGCAGTTACAACAGCTTCTACGAGCAGTACTTC
d_call: NA; j_call: TRBJ2-7; v_call: TRBV7-4; clone_size: NA; cdr3_aa: CASSLGTRSYEQYF; cdr3_nt: TGTGCCAGCAGCTTAGGGACCCGGTCTTACGAGCAGTACTTC
d_call: TRBD2; j_call: TRBJ2-5; v_call: TRBV29-1; clone_size: NA; cdr3_aa: CSVGTSGTSGETQYF; cdr3_nt: TGCAGCGTAGGGACTAGCGGGACCTCTGGGGAGACCCAGTACTTC
d_call: NA; j_call: TRBJ2-1; v_call: TRBV4-1; clone_size: NA; cdr3_aa: CASSQEGVLSDEQFF; cdr3_nt: TGCGCCAGCAGCCAAGAGGGGGTCTTGAGCGATGAGCAGTTCTTC
d_call: TRBD1; j_call: TRBJ1-6; v_call: TRBV7-2; clone_size: NA; cdr3_aa: CASSLRQGNSPLHF; cdr3_nt: TGTGCCAGCAGCTTAAGACAGGGCAATTCACCCCTCCACTTT
d_call: TRBD1; j_call: TRBJ1-2; v_call: TRBV7-9; clone_size: NA; cdr3_aa: CASSSGQGANYYGYTF; cdr3_nt: TGTGCCAGCAGCTCGGGACAGGGGGCAAATTATTATGGCTACACCTTC
d_call: NA; j_call: TRBJ1-1; v_call: TRBV6-5; clone_size: few; cdr3_aa: CASSSAQDRVYEAFF; cdr3_nt: TGTGCCAGCAGTTCCGCCCAGGACAGAGTTTATGAAGCTTTCTTT
d_call: NA; j_call: TRBJ1-1; v_call: TRBV6-1; clone_size: NA; cdr3_aa: CASGQQRAMNTEAFF; cdr3_nt: TGTGCCAGCGGTCAGCAAAGAGCAATGAACACTGAAGCTTTCTTT
d_call: NA; j_call: TRBJ1-2; v_call: TRBV7-6; clone_size: NA; cdr3_aa: CASSPGVGEAGYTF; cdr3_nt: TGTGCCAGCAGCCCCGGTGTGGGGGAGGCTGGCTACACCTTC
d_call: NA; j_call: TRBJ1-2; v_call: TRBV2; clone_size: few; cdr3_aa: CASSPRGGNYGYTF; cdr3_nt: TGTGCCAGCAGTCCTAGAGGGGGGAACTATGGCTACACCTTC
d_call: TRBD2; j_call: TRBJ2-1; v_call: TRBV18; clone_size: NA; cdr3_aa: CASSPPSGRGSYNEQFF; cdr3_nt: TGTGCCAGCTCACCACCTAGCGGGAGAGGGAGCTACAATGAGCAGTTCTTC
d_call: NA; j_call: TRBJ1-1; v_call: TRBV20-1; clone_size: few; cdr3_aa: CSVAGNTEAFF; cdr3_nt: TGCAGTGTTGCTGGTAACACTGAAGCTTTCTTT
d_call: NA; j_call: TRBJ2-5; v_call: TRBV5-4; clone_size: NA; cdr3_aa: CASSLQAYSQETQYF; cdr3_nt: TGTGCCAGCAGCTTGCAAGCTTACTCCCAAGAGACCCAGTACTTC
d_call: NA; j_call: TRBJ2-2; v_call: TRBV29-1; clone_size: NA; cdr3_aa: CSVLRAGELFF; cdr3_nt: TGCAGCGTTCTCAGGGCCGGGGAGCTGTTTTTT
d_call: NA; j_call: TRBJ2-2; v_call: TRBV29-1; clone_size: NA; cdr3_aa: CSVEDSNTGELFF; cdr3_nt: TGCAGCGTGGAGGACAGTAACACCGGGGAGCTGTTTTTT
d_call: TRBD2; j_call: TRBJ2-1; v_call: TRBV7-2; clone_size: once; cdr3_aa: CASSLVGTSGSRNEQFF; cdr3_nt: TGTGCCAGCAGCTTAGTAGGGACTAGCGGGAGTCGCAATGAGCAGTTCTTC
d_call: NA; j_call: TRBJ2-3; v_call: TRBV6-1; clone_size: medium-sized; cdr3_aa: CASSERPSSGDTQYF; cdr3_nt: TGTGCCAGCAGTGAAAGGCCTAGCAGTGGAGATACGCAGTATTTT
d_call: TRBD1; j_call: TRBJ1-1; v_call: TRBV5-1; clone_size: NA; cdr3_aa: CASSLSTGDTEAFF; cdr3_nt: TGCGCCAGCAGCCTATCGACAGGGGACACTGAAGCTTTCTTT
d_call: TRBD1; j_call: TRBJ2-7; v_call: TRBV5-1; clone_size: NA; cdr3_aa: CASSLASGQGLRVVYEQYF; cdr3_nt: TGCGCCAGCAGCTTGGCCTCGGGACAGGGGTTGAGGGTGGTCTACGAGCAGTACTTC
d_call: TRBD1; j_call: TRBJ2-5; v_call: TRBV7-2; clone_size: NA; cdr3_aa: CASRRQGAPRETQYF; cdr3_nt: TGTGCCAGCAGACGACAGGGGGCGCCCCGGGAGACCCAGTACTTC
d_call: TRBD2; j_call: TRBJ2-5; v_call: TRBV7-2; clone_size: NA; cdr3_aa: CASSSRTSGETQYF; cdr3_nt: TGTGCCAGCAGCTCCCGGACTAGCGGAGAGACCCAGTACTTC
d_call: NA; j_call: TRBJ2-1; v_call: TRBV10-1; clone_size: few; cdr3_aa: CASSESRDFHFF; cdr3_nt: TGCGCCAGCAGTGAGTCGCGAGACTTCCATTTCTTC
d_call: TRBD2; j_call: TRBJ2-7; v_call: TRBV7-2; clone_size: NA; cdr3_aa: CASSFVAGDYEQYF; cdr3_nt: TGTGCCAGCAGCTTTGTAGCGGGAGACTACGAGCAGTACTTC
d_call: TRBD2; j_call: TRBJ2-4; v_call: TRBV19; clone_size: NA; cdr3_aa: CASSHPTTSGRTKNIQYF; cdr3_nt: TGTGCCAGTAGCCACCCAACCACTAGCGGGAGAACCAAAAACATTCAGTACTTC
d_call: NA; j_call: TRBJ2-3; v_call: TRBV5-1; clone_size: NA; cdr3_aa: CASSPGLPGDTQYF; cdr3_nt: TGCGCCAGCAGCCCCGGGTTACCTGGAGATACGCAGTATTTT
d_call: TRBD1; j_call: TRBJ2-3; v_call: TRBV6-1; clone_size: NA; cdr3_aa: CASSDLAGQGGDTQYF; cdr3_nt: TGTGCCAGCAGTGATCTCGCCGGACAGGGGGGAGATACGCAGTATTTT
d_call: NA; j_call: TRBJ2-7; v_call: TRBV2; clone_size: NA; cdr3_aa: CASTSPLDYEQYF; cdr3_nt: TGTGCCAGCACTAGCCCCCTCGACTACGAGCAGTACTTC
d_call: NA; j_call: TRBJ2-1; v_call: TRBV10-3; clone_size: NA; cdr3_aa: CAISIGTSNEQFF; cdr3_nt: TGTGCCATCAGTATTGGGACTTCAAATGAGCAGTTCTTC
d_call: NA; j_call: TRBJ2-7; v_call: TRBV7-2; clone_size: NA; cdr3_aa: CASSLSTGSSYEQYF; cdr3_nt: TGTGCCAGCAGCTTAAGCACGGGAAGCTCCTACGAGCAGTACTTC
d_call: NA; j_call: TRBJ1-2; v_call: TRBV19; clone_size: few; cdr3_aa: CASSLTPNYGYTF; cdr3_nt: TGTGCCAGTAGTTTGACACCGAACTATGGCTACACCTTC
d_call: NA; j_call: TRBJ1-1; v_call: TRBV11-3; clone_size: NA; cdr3_aa: CASSLGSGIKGAFF; cdr3_nt: TGTGCCAGCAGCTTGGGAAGCGGGATTAAAGGAGCTTTCTTT
d_call: NA; j_call: TRBJ2-1; v_call: TRBV21-1; clone_size: NA; cdr3_aa: CASSKVTGTSGRNEQFF; cdr3_nt: TGTGCCAGCAGCAAAGTGACCGGGACTAGCGGGAGAAATGAGCAGTTCTTC
d_call: TRBD2; j_call: TRBJ2-1; v_call: TRBV30; clone_size: NA; cdr3_aa: CAWAASGAYNEQFF; cdr3_nt: TGTGCCTGGGCGGCTAGCGGAGCTTACAATGAGCAGTTCTTC
d_call: NA; j_call: TRBJ1-4; v_call: TRBV19; clone_size: NA; cdr3_aa: CASKQDTNEKLFF; cdr3_nt: TGTGCCAGTAAACAGGATACTAATGAAAAACTGTTTTTT
d_call: TRBD1; j_call: TRBJ2-3; v_call: TRBV27; clone_size: NA; cdr3_aa: CASSGTGGKDTQYF; cdr3_nt: TGTGCCAGCTCCGGGACAGGGGGCAAAGATACGCAGTATTTT
d_call: NA; j_call: TRBJ2-2; v_call: TRBV7-6; clone_size: NA; cdr3_aa: CASSSISGDTGELFF; cdr3_nt: TGTGCCAGCAGCTCGATTAGCGGAGACACCGGGGAGCTGTTTTTT
d_call: NA; j_call: TRBJ2-5; v_call: TRBV11-3; clone_size: few; cdr3_aa: CASSLSAERVETQYF; cdr3_nt: TGTGCCAGCAGCTTAAGCGCGGAGAGAGTGGAGACCCAGTACTTC
d_call: NA; j_call: TRBJ2-7; v_call: TRBV2; clone_size: NA; cdr3_aa: CASTGTGSYEQYF; cdr3_nt: TGTGCCAGCACGGGGACGGGGTCCTACGAGCAGTACTTC
d_call: TRBD2; j_call: TRBJ2-2; v_call: TRBV10-3; clone_size: NA; cdr3_aa: CAIGRENAWELFF; cdr3_nt: TGTGCCATCGGGCGGGAGAACGCCTGGGAGCTGTTTTTT
d_call: TRBD1; j_call: TRBJ2-7; v_call: TRBV19; clone_size: NA; cdr3_aa: CASYIGQGVNEQYF; cdr3_nt: TGTGCCAGTTACATCGGACAGGGGGTCAACGAGCAGTACTTC
d_call: NA; j_call: TRBJ2-1; v_call: TRBV4-3; clone_size: NA; cdr3_aa: CASSHQRNGAGIHNEQFF; cdr3_nt: TGCGCCAGCAGCCACCAACGCAACGGGGCGGGAATCCACAATGAGCAGTTCTTC
d_call: NA; j_call: TRBJ2-3; v_call: TRBV2; clone_size: NA; cdr3_aa: CASSGPMRLGQSGGTQYF; cdr3_nt: TGTGCCAGCAGTGGGCCTATGAGACTAGGTCAGAGCGGCGGTACGCAGTATTTT
d_call: NA; j_call: TRBJ2-5; v_call: TRBV11-3; clone_size: NA; cdr3_aa: CASSLGGRETQYF; cdr3_nt: TGTGCCAGCAGCTTAGGGGGGAGAGAGACCCAGTACTTC
d_call: NA; j_call: TRBJ2-1; v_call: TRBV4-2; clone_size: NA; cdr3_aa: CASTPERNSYNEQFF; cdr3_nt: TGTGCCAGCACCCCGGAGAGGAACTCCTACAATGAGCAGTTCTTC
d_call: NA; j_call: TRBJ1-1; v_call: TRBV6-1; clone_size: few; cdr3_aa: CASSKGPIDTEAFF; cdr3_nt: TGTGCCAGCAGTAAGGGACCTATAGACACTGAAGCTTTCTTT